This T cell receptor beta chain was sequenced in a study of T cells in Graves' hyperthyroidism and ophthalmopathy. Patients aged 18 to 65 with hyperthyroidism were newly diagnosed, with duration under 2 months. This clonotype was recorded a few times. The TCR beta CDR3 regions underwent amplification using RNA transcripts as the source. Primed by the HTBI set, a first-round RT-PCR was run on the TCR CDR3. TCRdb reanalysed the multiplex PCR reads using MiXCR and keeps one entry per CDR3 protein. Here the sample spans about 580,000 distinct CDR3 sequences, about 15% being singletons. The V gene's germline CDR1 is MNHEY and CDR2 SVGEGT. V was clipped by 5 bases and J by 5 bases; unmatched bases: 9. CDR3 length: 16 amino acids.

The receptor was derived from a woman aged 25 to 39 with Graves' hyperthyroidism that later progressed to Graves' ophthalmopathy. The sample was blood. The rearrangement joins TRBV6-2 or TRBV6-3 to TRBJ2-1, with TRBD2 identical over 10 bases. CDR3 nucleotide sequence: TGTGCCAGCAGTCCGCTGAGCGGGAGGGTCGACAATGAGCAGTTCTTC. Protein: CASSPLSGRVDNEQFF.